This T cell receptor (beta chain) was documented in a study of identical twins. This clonotype was recorded at least ten times. TCRdb re-called the 5' RACE reads through MiXCR, storing one row per CDR3 protein. The sample shows 250,000 or so distinct CDR3 sequences, around 8.8% of them seen only once. Germline V gives CDR1 SQVTM, CDR2 ANQGSEA. The CDR3 is 12 amino acids. The V and J ends lost 0 bases and 4 bases respectively, with 7 bases between them. This same sample was also part of a study on yellow fever vaccine responses in identical twins.

The specimen was CD8+ T cells sorted from blood. This sequence was found in a woman under 30 in good health. The chain uses TRBV29-1 and TRBJ2-7; tentatively, D is TRBD1 (5 bases). The CDR3 region is CSVEEPGYEQYF. The CDR3 DNA follows: TGCAGCGTTGAAGAACCAGGGTACGAGCAGTACTTC.